What follows are 8 T cell receptor beta chains derived from one specimen sequenced in a study of blood T cells in healthy people across ages. PCR was performed a second time for 7 to 11 cycles using a sample-barcoded 5' primer and a J-beta primer mix. TCRdb re-called the 5' RACE reads with MiXCR, one entry per CDR3 protein. The sample has approximately 1.5 million distinct CDR3 sequences, approximately 39% seen once. Sequenced: blood. Every receptor here comes from a woman between 18 and 29 years old in good health.

The chain couples TRBV7-2 to TRBJ2-5, with D unclear. Germline V gives CDR1 SGHTA, CDR2 FQGNSA. The CDR3 totals 15 residues. With 5 bases removed from V and 0 bases from J, the gap between germline ends came to 13 bases. The CDR3 DNA is TGTGCCAGCAGCCAACCTTTCGCGGACCAAGAGACCCAGTACTTC. Residues: CASSQPFADQETQYF.

This clonotype came up once. CDR3 in DNA: TGTGCCAGCAGTTTGAGTCTGCGCAATCAGCCCCAGCATTTT. As protein: CASSLSLRNQPQHF. V is TRBV28 and J is TRBJ1-5, with D uncertain. With 3 bases removed from V and 2 bases from J, the gap between germline ends came to 8 bases. The CDR3 has 14 amino acids. Germline lookup yields CDR1 MDHEN and CDR2 SYDVKM.

The chain couples TRBV20-1 to TRBJ2-1; no definite D call. V was cut by 0 bases and J by 7 bases, with 10 bases left in between. Germline CDR1 is DFQATT and CDR2 is SNEGSKA (reference sequence). The length of the CDR3 is 13 residues. For the CDR3, the DNA is TGCAGTGCTAGAGATCAGCAAGGGAATGAGCAGTTCTTC. This encodes CSARDQQGNEQFF.

This clonotype has a single count. V gene TRBV20-1 combines with J gene TRBJ2-2, with D possibly TRBD1 on 5 matching bases. V was pared by 3 bases and J by 1 base, with 18 bases between. Germline V gene data show CDR1 as DFQATT and CDR2 as SNEGSKA (reference sequence). The CDR3 spans 17 residues. CDR3 nucleotide sequence: TGCAGTGCTAGGATGGGTCCAAAGGGGTTGAACACCGGGGAGCTGTTTTTT. This gives the protein CSARMGPKGLNTGELFF.

This clonotype came up a few times. The V and J genes are TRBV7-2 and TRBJ2-7, with 9 bases that match TRBD1. The CDR3 sequence is 14 residues long. Germline V gives CDR1 SGHTA, CDR2 FQGNSA. With V trimmed by 5 bases and J by 5 bases, 7 bases remained unmatched. As DNA, the CDR3 is TGTGCCAGCAGCAACCGGGACAGGGTCCACGAGCAGTACTTC. Its protein product is CASSNRDRVHEQYF. Full variable domain (rest looked up from reference TRBV7-2 and TRBJ2-7): GAGVSQSPSNKVTEKGKDVELRCDPISGHTALYWYRQSLGQGLEFLIYFQGNSAPDKSGLPSDRFSAERTGGSVSTLTIQRTQQEDSAVYLCASSNRDRVHEQYFGPGTRLTVT.

The J gene is TRBJ2-3, the V gene TRBV12-3 or TRBV12-4; 8 bases map to TRBD1. The J segment lost 3 bases and the V segment lost 8 bases, leaving 10 bases of the junction unmatched. CDR3 length: 15 residues. CDR3 sequence (DNA): TGTGCCAGCGGCCAGTTTCGGGACAGGACAGATACGCAGTATTTT. Protein product: CASGQFRDRTDTQYF.

The chain is built from TRBV5-1 and TRBJ2-5, with TRBD2 identical over 12 bases. From germline, CDR1 is SGHRS and CDR2 YFSETQ. The CDR3 is 18 residues long. V lost 0 bases and J lost 3; bases outside the gene matches: 9. The CDR3 spells CASSLVTSGRGLKETQYF. CDR3 sequence (DNA): TGCGCCAGCAGCTTGGTGACTAGCGGGAGAGGACTTAAAGAGACCCAGTACTTC.

V and J are TRBV4-3 and TRBJ1-2; 7 nucleotides line up with TRBD1. J lost 0 bases, V lost 3 bases, and 4 bases had no gene match. Per the germline V gene, CDR1 is LGHNA and CDR2 is YSLEER. This CDR3 is 15 amino acids long. The CDR3 nucleotides are TGCGCCAGCAGCCAGGCCGGGACAGCTAACTATGGCTACACCTTC. Its translation: CASSQAGTANYGYTF.